This T cell receptor beta chain was obtained from a study of beta chain features in type 1 diabetes listed by TCRdb under 2018. Background on the whole study: No differences in mean age, gender distribution, total cell number or subset yield were found between patients and healthy donors. Whereas all 28 donors provided naive and central memory subsets, regulatory and stem cell-like memory subsets were isolated from just 8 patients and about 8 healthy donors. Across all samples, around 100 million sorted cells were examined, and cell number per subset correlated strongly with RNA yield. The study compared the TCRB repertoires of sorted circulating CD4+ T cell subsets in recently diagnosed type 1 diabetes patients with those in matched healthy donors. Study-wide findings and limitations: Naive, central memory and regulatory TCRB repertoires appeared more similar among patients than among healthy donors. HLA sub-analyses involved small numbers of individuals, so any influence of HLA type on TCRB rearrangement remained unresolved. Sequencing cDNA rather than genomic DNA could over-represent highly expressing activated cells, although activation and CD3 levels did not differ between groups. Patients with type 1 diabetes made fewer insertions and deleted more nucleotides at VDJ recombination sites, implying thymic rearrangement abnormalities. PCR may preferentially amplify shorter templates, but because patient and control samples were amplified and corrected together, any resulting skew would affect both groups equally. In all four CD4+ subsets, TCRB CDR3 length was moderately but significantly shorter in type 1 diabetes patients.

On this clone: Its recognized antigen is unknown. Base-call qualities are not available, and no considerably larger clone is one nucleotide away.

CDR3 length: 11 amino acids, cysteine to phenylalanine. Here the CDR3 DNA is all that survives: 33 bases in frame from base 1. V gives up 3 bases and J gives up 11 bases, and the segment between their germline ends measures 10 bases. The CDR1 and CDR2 encoded by the germline V gene are MNHNS and SASEGT. The entire isolated RNA was reverse transcribed using the High Capacity cDNA Reverse Transcription Kit, and thus expressed TCRB transcripts were sequenced. Deep immunoSEQ sequencing was performed on naive, central memory and regulatory T cell samples, with an average of around 3.4 million total reads per sample. Sorted cells were lysed in RLT buffer and RNA was extracted with DNase-treated RNeasy Micro or Mini kits, depending on cell number. Each cell subset was processed separately to prevent cross-contamination, with patient and healthy donor samples processed together. TCRB sequences were amplified from cDNA with the immunoSEQ multiplex PCR, producing 87-bp fragments spanning the CDR3 region. Sequencing of the amplicons was done on the Illumina HiSeq platform. Under the source paper's analysis protocol: PCR bias was computationally corrected using synthetic template baselines, reads within Hamming distance 2 were collapsed, and singletons that could not be merged were discarded. Reads were aligned to IMGT to assign V, D and J genes, CDR3 length, and insertions or deletions at six rearrangement sites. Clonotype counts were normalized to sorted cell number within each subset before computing true diversity and Gini coefficients with the tcR R package. The overlap coefficient, calculated on TCRB nucleotide sequences, was used to measure repertoire sharing. Out-of-frame TCRB sequences from naive cells were analyzed to stand in for the pre-selection repertoire. TCRdb obtained this table from immuneACCESS and retained in-frame rearrangements with V and J assigned. These tables miss some clones; where compared with another copy, unresolved V genes account for less than half of the shortfall, and the remainder is unexplained. The V and J calls and clone size are taken from that table; D and trimming were inferred from the DNA. The sample profile shows hundreds of thousands of clones; over 10% of them were found once. The top ten hold less than 0.025% of the sample.

From each donor, a single peripheral blood sample of approximately 120 mL on average was drawn into heparinised tubes. Naive, central memory, regulatory and stem cell-like memory CD4+ T cells were sorted on a BD FACSAria II using a panel including CD45RO, CCR7, CD25, CD127, CD95 and CD27. A purity above 95% was achieved for all sorted populations. Right away, PBMCs were isolated by Lymphoprep density gradient centrifugation and were stained directly, with no culture step. To minimize batch effects, samples were stained and sorted in pairs, one healthy donor with one patient per experiment. The TCR sequence derives from a man aged 18 to 35 with type 1 diabetes. The specimen was naive CD4+ T cells from blood. The cell subset or site label on this specimen signifies: true naive CD4+ T cells. The chain employs TRBV6-1 and TRBJ1-1, and perhaps TRBD1 as D gene, on 6 matching bases. CDR3 region: CASSDGTRAFF. The DNA is TGTGCCAGCAGTGACGGGACAAGGGCTTTCTTT.